The rows below give T cell receptor beta chains drawn from one sample of a study of T cell responses to AZD1222 COVID-19 vaccine. Clones were sequenced by immunoSEQ multiplex PCR, and TCRdb holds only the in-frame ones, with some missing. The data contain over 40,000 clones, under 85% of them singletons. The sample in question was peripheral blood, obtained on day 0 of AZD1222 vaccination. These receptors all stem from an adult in good health. The CDR3 runs from the conserved cysteine through the conserved F or W. The D gene is left open where the match is weak. Rows may omit the clone size; those that give it use once, few, many or a size class.

CDR3 DNA: TGTGCCACCTCAACGGGGGTCCCGAGCACTGAAGCTTTCTTT; CDR3 protein: CATSTGVPSTEAFF; D gene: .; V gene: TRBV10-3; clone size: .; J gene: TRBJ1-1
CDR3 DNA: TGTGCCAGCAGGGGGGGCCTCCGGTACAATGAGCAGTTCTTC; CDR3 protein: CASRGGLRYNEQFF; D gene: .; V gene: TRBV27; clone size: .; J gene: TRBJ2-1
CDR3 DNA: TGTGCCAGCAGTTTCTCCTCACTAGCGGGAGGTCTCGGGGAGCTGTTTTTT; CDR3 protein: CASSFSSLAGGLGELFF; D gene: TRBD2; V gene: TRBV27; clone size: .; J gene: TRBJ2-2
CDR3 DNA: TGTGCCAGCAGCTCGCAGGACAGGGAATACAATGAGCAGTTCTTC; CDR3 protein: CASSSQDREYNEQFF; D gene: TRBD1; V gene: TRBV6-7; clone size: .; J gene: TRBJ2-1
CDR3 DNA: TGTGCCAGCAGACAGGGGAGGGCAACTAATGAAAAACTGTTTTTT; CDR3 protein: CASRQGRATNEKLFF; D gene: TRBD1; V gene: TRBV6-5; clone size: .; J gene: TRBJ1-4
CDR3 DNA: TGTGCCAGCGTGGGGACAGGGCAGCTCTACGAGCAGTACTTC; CDR3 protein: CASVGTGQLYEQYF; D gene: TRBD1; V gene: TRBV2; clone size: .; J gene: TRBJ2-7
CDR3 DNA: TGTGCCAGCACCCCAGGGGCGTACTATGGCTACACCTTC; CDR3 protein: CASTPGAYYGYTF; D gene: .; V gene: TRBV6-2/TRBV6-3; clone size: .; J gene: TRBJ1-2
CDR3 DNA: TGTGCCAGCAGCTTTCGAGACAGGGGGCTAAAGGAGCAGTACTTC; CDR3 protein: CASSFRDRGLKEQYF; D gene: TRBD1; V gene: TRBV5-6; clone size: .; J gene: TRBJ2-7
CDR3 DNA: TGTGCCAGTGGAGCGGGGACGGACGTTCAGCCCCAGCATTTT; CDR3 protein: CASGAGTDVQPQHF; D gene: .; V gene: TRBV19; clone size: many; J gene: TRBJ1-5
CDR3 DNA: TGTGCCAGCAGTCCCCGTCCCTCCTACGAGCAGTACTTC; CDR3 protein: CASSPRPSYEQYF; D gene: .; V gene: TRBV28; clone size: .; J gene: TRBJ2-7
CDR3 DNA: TGTGCCAGCAGCCCGAAGGACCGGGAAAATGAAAAACTGTTTTTT; CDR3 protein: CASSPKDRENEKLFF; D gene: .; V gene: TRBV5-5; clone size: few; J gene: TRBJ1-4
CDR3 DNA: TGTGCCAGCAGCCGTGGGGTTGCAACTAATGAAAAACTGTTTTTT; CDR3 protein: CASSRGVATNEKLFF; D gene: .; V gene: TRBV7-9; clone size: .; J gene: TRBJ1-4
CDR3 DNA: TGCAGCGTTGAAGGTCTCCGGGACTCCGGTGGGACTGAAGCTTTCTTT; CDR3 protein: CSVEGLRDSGGTEAFF; D gene: .; V gene: TRBV29-1; clone size: few; J gene: TRBJ1-1
CDR3 DNA: TGTGCCAGCAGTGAAGGCGCTGGCAGGCCCTCTGGGGCCAACGTCCTGACTTTC; CDR3 protein: CASSEGAGRPSGANVLTF; D gene: .; V gene: TRBV6-1; clone size: .; J gene: TRBJ2-6
CDR3 DNA: TGTGCCAGCAGTGAAGCGTGGCTATCGAACACCGGGGAGCTGTTTTTT; CDR3 protein: CASSEAWLSNTGELFF; D gene: .; V gene: TRBV6-1; clone size: .; J gene: TRBJ2-2
CDR3 DNA: TGTGCCAGCAGCTTGTCAGGGGGCGCTTACAATGAGCAGTTCTTC; CDR3 protein: CASSLSGGAYNEQFF; D gene: TRBD1; V gene: TRBV5-4; clone size: .; J gene: TRBJ2-1
CDR3 DNA: TGTGCCAGCAGTTGGGACCTTCTGAGGGGCTACACCTTC; CDR3 protein: CASSWDLLRGYTF; D gene: .; V gene: TRBV6-5; clone size: .; J gene: TRBJ1-2